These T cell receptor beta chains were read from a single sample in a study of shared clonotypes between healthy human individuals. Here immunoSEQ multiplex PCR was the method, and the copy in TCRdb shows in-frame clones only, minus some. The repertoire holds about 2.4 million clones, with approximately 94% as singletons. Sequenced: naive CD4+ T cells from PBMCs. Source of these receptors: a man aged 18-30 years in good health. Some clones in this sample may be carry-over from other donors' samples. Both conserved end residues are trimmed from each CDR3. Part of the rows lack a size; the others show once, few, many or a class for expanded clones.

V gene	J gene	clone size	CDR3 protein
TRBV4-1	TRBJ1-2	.	ASNSGQGNRYGYT
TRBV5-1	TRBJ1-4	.	ASSLQGPTNEKLF
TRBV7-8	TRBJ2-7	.	ASSGGGTNEAAYEQY
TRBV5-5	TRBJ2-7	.	ASSWEQLAGGSYEQY
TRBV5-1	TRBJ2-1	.	ASSLVIAGGYNEQF
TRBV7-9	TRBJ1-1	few	ASSQAGQAEAF
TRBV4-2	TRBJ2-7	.	ASSQDLASGYPREQY
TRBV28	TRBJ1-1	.	ASSSTPTVFEAF
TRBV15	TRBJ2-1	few	ATSRGTSGPYNEQF
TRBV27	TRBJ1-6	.	ASSLSRELSPLH
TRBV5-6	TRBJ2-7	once	ASSLRTRPYEQY
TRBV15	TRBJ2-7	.	ATSINDRGWNEQY
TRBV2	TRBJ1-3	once	ASSDPLGLTGNTIY
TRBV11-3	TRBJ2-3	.	ASSRTSGQYTDTQY
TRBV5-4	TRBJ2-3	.	ASSFIPFADTQY
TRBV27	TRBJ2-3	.	ASSLWGQGVDTQY